Each of the 32 T cell receptor beta chains below was sequenced from the same sample in a study of T cells in Graves' hyperthyroidism and ophthalmopathy. Amplification of TCR beta CDR3 regions was performed using RNA transcripts as template. The primer set for the first-round RT-PCR of the TCR CDR3 was HTBI. One entry per CDR3 protein, called by TCRdb with MiXCR from the multiplex PCR reads. The sample lists about 840,000 distinct CDR3 sequences, around 38% occurring once. The specimen was blood. These receptors all stem from a man between 18 and 35 years old with Graves' hyperthyroidism.

A note on this clonotype: Given a much more abundant clone one base away, this may be a read error. It is likely a read error, because the conserved phenylalanine at the end of the CDR3 is missing. The rearrangement links TRBV10-3 to TRBJ1-1, with a weak D call TRBD1 (5 bases). The CDR3 has 14 residues. V dropped 2 bases and J dropped 3 bases, with 10 bases sitting between them. Looked up from germline, CDR1 is ENHRY and CDR2 is SYGVKD. CDR3 coding DNA: TGTGCCATCAGTGAGGCTGGGGGGGACACTGAAGCTTTCTCT. It encodes CAISEAGGDTEAFS.

In its sample, this clonotype was seen many times. V and J are TRBV19 and TRBJ1-2; 7 bases line up with TRBD1. CDR1 and CDR2 from the germline V gene are LNHDA and SQIVND (reference sequence). The CDR3 is 16 residues long. Trimming at V came to 5 bases and at J to 4 bases, leaving 13 bases not matched to a gene. Written as DNA, the CDR3 is TGTGCCAGTAGTCCTCAGGGTAGGACAGGCCTCTATGGCTACACCTTC. This gives the protein CASSPQGRTGLYGYTF.

The rearrangement uses TRBV7-2 and TRBJ2-7; TRBD1 aligns across 8 bases. Germline-derived CDR1 and CDR2 are SGHTA and FQGNSA. The V segment lost 5 bases and the J segment 9 bases; nucleotides outside the gene matches: 6. The CDR3 is made up of 12 amino acids. CDR3: CASSAGQGGQYF. The CDR3 nucleotides are TGTGCCAGCAGCGCCGGACAGGGCGGGCAGTACTTC.

The table lists this clonotype with many counts. This chain uses TRBV24-1 with TRBJ2-2; D is uncertain. Germline CDR1 reads KGHDR; CDR2 reads SFDVKD. This CDR3 has 15 residues. The V end was cut by 3 bases, the J end by 9 bases, with 16 bases between. CDR3 nucleotide sequence: TGTGCCACCAGTGATCCCTCGATCCCTCGCCGGGAGCTGTTTTTT. It is translated as CATSDPSIPRRELFF.

The rearrangement joins TRBV19 to TRBJ2-7, with D unresolved. The CDR3 is made up of 14 amino acids. Germline assignment: CDR1 LNHDA and CDR2 SQIVND (reference sequence). V lost 9 bases and J lost 5, with 20 bases in between. This CDR3 is CASSEPPPVHEQYF. The CDR3 nucleotides read TGTGCCAGCAGTGAGCCCCCACCCGTCCACGAGCAGTACTTC.

The genes are TRBV10-3 and TRBJ2-5, with D maybe TRBD2 (6 bases). CDR1 ENHRY and CDR2 SYGVKD come from the germline V gene. CDR3 length equals 14 residues. The V end was cut by 6 bases, the J end by 5 bases, with 16 bases between. Written as DNA, the CDR3 is TGTGCCATCAGCAGCGGGCAGAACTACGAGACCCAGTACTTC. This encodes CAISSGQNYETQYF.

Remarks on this clonotype: Given a much more abundant clone one base away, this may be a read error. V gene TRBV9 combines with J gene TRBJ1-6; no clear D gene. Germline CDR1 reads SGDLS; CDR2 reads YYNGEE. CDR3 length: 15 amino acids. The CDR3 reads CASSVGLSGDSSLHF. The CDR3 region has the DNA TGTGCCAGCAGCGTAGGACTCTCGGGAGATTCATCCCTCCACTTT. The full variable domain, its missing parts supplied by reference TRBV9 and TRBJ1-6, is DSGVTQTPKHLITATGQRVTLRCSPRSGDLSVYWYQQSLDQGLQFLIQYYNGEERAKGNILERFSAQQFPDLHSELNLSSLELGDSALYFCASSVGLSGDSSLHFGNGTRLTVT.

Many counts were recorded for this clonotype. Relative to the germline gene, one junction end is altered; a read error may explain this. The chain couples TRBV7-7 to TRBJ2-2; D remains ambiguous. This CDR3 comprises 12 residues. Germline-derived CDR1 and CDR2 are SSHAT and FNYEAQ (reference sequence). The CDR3 bases are TGTGCTAGCAGACTGGGATCCGGGGAGCTGTTTTTT. This gives the protein CASRLGSGELFF.

V usage is TRBV2 and J usage is TRBJ2-5; 7 bases fit TRBD1. Losses at the gene ends were 6 bases for V and 2 bases for J; bases not matched to a gene: 18. The CDR3 length is 18 residues. Germline CDR1 is SNHLY and CDR2 is FYNNEI. CDR3 residues: CASSPNPSRRGSQETQYF. Here the CDR3 DNA reads TGTGCCAGCAGCCCTAATCCCTCCCGCAGGGGGTCTCAAGAGACCCAGTACTTC.

The chain joins TRBV4-1 to TRBJ1-4; 9 positions match TRBD1. Per the germline V gene, CDR1 is MGHRA and CDR2 is YSYEKL. The CDR3 extends over 19 amino acids. J gave up 3 bases and V 3 bases, and 14 bases lay outside the gene matches. The CDR3 nucleotides read TGCGCCAGCAGCCAGGCCCCGGGACAGGGACTTAGGCCTAATGAAAAACTGTTTTTT. Translation gives CASSQAPGQGLRPNEKLFF.

The sample holds many counts of this clonotype. The DNA for the CDR3 is TGTGCCAGCATGGGACAGGCGGCTGAAGCTTTCTTT. It encodes CASMGQAAEAFF. This sequence joins TRBV2 and TRBJ1-1; 8 nucleotides match TRBD1. The CDR3 length is 12 residues. CDR1 SNHLY and CDR2 FYNNEI come from the germline V gene. Germline trimming cut 7 bases from V and 6 bases from J; bases unmatched to any gene: 4.

This clonotype was found many times. The chain recombines TRBV29-1 with TRBJ2-2, with D tentatively TRBD2 (6 bases). V was shortened by 6 bases and J by 5 bases, with 10 bases between the two germline ends. Germline V lookup: CDR1 SQVTM, CDR2 ANQGSEA. The CDR3 covers 12 residues. CDR3 in amino acids: CSVLLATGELFF. The DNA for the CDR3 is TGCAGCGTGCTACTAGCAACCGGGGAGCTGTTTTTT.

The chain uses TRBV7-9 and TRBJ2-7; D gene ambiguous. Germline V gene data show CDR1 as SEHNR and CDR2 as FQNEAQ (reference sequence). V gave up 5 bases and J gave up 3 bases, with 8 bases separating them. There are 12 residues in the CDR3. In nucleotides, the CDR3 is TGTGCCAGCAGCCCCGACCACTACGAGCAGTACTTC. Translated, it gives CASSPDHYEQYF.

This clonotype was found many times. J is TRBJ1-5 and V is TRBV25-1; the D is unclear. CDR1 and CDR2 (germline): MGHDK, SYGVNS. CDR3 length equals 14 residues. Deletions cut 0 bases from V and 4 bases from J, with 7 bases between. The CDR3, as DNA: TGTGCCAGCAGTGAATATGGCGAGAATCAGCCCCAGCATTTT. Its protein product is CASSEYGENQPQHF.

In this sample, this clonotype turned up many times. The V call is TRBV4-1, the J call TRBJ1-1; D is perhaps TRBD1 (5 bases). The germline V and J ends were trimmed by 0 bases and 4 bases, with 12 bases remaining between them. Germline CDR1 and CDR2: MGHRA and YSYEKL. This CDR3 has 15 amino acids. The CDR3 bases are TGCGCCAGCAGCCAAGACTCAGGGATGGCCACTGAAGCTTTCTTT. This translates into CASSQDSGMATEAFF.

This clonotype was detected a few times. The chain uses TRBV19 and TRBJ1-1; D might be TRBD1 (6 bases). CDR3 length: 14 residues. Looked up from germline, CDR1 is LNHDA and CDR2 is SQIVND (reference sequence). The V and J ends lost 7 bases and 1 base respectively, with 13 bases between them. The CDR3: CASTLQGRNTEAFF. The CDR3 DNA reads TGTGCCAGTACCCTACAGGGTCGGAACACTGAAGCTTTCTTT. Using reference TRBV19 and TRBJ1-1 for the parts outside the CDR3, the full variable domain is DGGITQSPKYLFRKEGQNVTLSCEQNLNHDAMYWYRQDPGQGLRLIYYSQIVNDFQKGDIAEGYSVSREKKESFPLTVTSAQKNPTAFYLCASTLQGRNTEAFFGQGTRLTVV.

This sequence joins TRBV10-3 and TRBJ2-6; D tentatively reads TRBD1 or TRBD2 (7 bases each). This CDR3 is 16 amino acids long. Germline V lookup: CDR1 ENHRY, CDR2 SYGVKD. The V end lost 11 bases, the J end lost 0 bases, and 17 bases lay between the germline ends. The DNA of the CDR3 is TGTGCCGCTATGCAGGGGGGGCGCTCTGGGGCCAACGTCCTGACTTTC. Its translation is CAAMQGGRSGANVLTF.

This clonotype was detected once. One end of the junction is discordant with germline, which a read error may explain. This rearrangement joins TRBV7-2 to TRBJ1-3; D is unclear. The CDR3 has 14 amino acids. Germline V gene data show CDR1 as SGHTA and CDR2 as FQGNSA. CDR3 amino acids: CASSQQDSGNTIYF. The CDR3 coding sequence is TGCGCCAGCAGCCAGCAGGACTCTGGAAACACCATATATTTT. Full variable domain (missing parts from reference TRBV7-2 and TRBJ1-3): GAGVSQSPSNKVTEKGKDVELRCDPISGHTALYWYRQSLGQGLEFLIYFQGNSAPDKSGLPSDRFSAERTGGSVSTLTIQRTQQEDSAVYLCASSQQDSGNTIYFGEGSWLTVV.

Of note for this clonotype: It is likely a read error, because the conserved phenylalanine at the end of the CDR3 is missing. This chain uses TRBV2 with TRBJ1-1, with TRBD1 matching 9 bases. Germline V CDR1 and CDR2: SNHLY, FYNNEI. The CDR3 covers 14 residues. V was clipped by 5 bases and J by 4 bases; unmatched bases: 5. The CDR3 loop is CASSFWDRATEAFL. The CDR3 DNA reads as TGTGCCAGCAGTTTCTGGGACAGGGCCACTGAAGCTTTCCTT.

In its sample, this clonotype was seen many times. The J gene is TRBJ1-2, the V gene TRBV9, with D tentatively TRBD1 (6 bases). V was cut by 4 bases and J by 4 bases, with 20 bases left in between. The CDR3 is 16 residues long. Germline-derived CDR1 and CDR2 are SGDLS and YYNGEE. The CDR3 region is CASSQGPGQPIYGYTF. The CDR3, as DNA: TGTGCCAGCAGCCAAGGACCCGGACAGCCTATCTATGGCTACACCTTC.

The CDR3 nucleotides are TGCGCCAGCAGCCAAGGACTAGCCAACGAGCAGTACTTC. Its protein product is CASSQGLANEQYF. The V and J genes are TRBV4-1 and TRBJ2-7; TRBD2 matches 7 bases. V was pared by 1 base and J by 5 bases, with 2 bases of the junction left unmatched. Germline CDR1 MGHRA, CDR2 YSYEKL. The CDR3 spans 13 residues.

The gene calls are TRBV10-3 and TRBJ2-1; D is unresolved. The CDR3 sequence is 15 residues long. V was cut by 1 base and J by 3 bases, with 10 bases left in between. Germline CDR1 ENHRY, CDR2 SYGVKD. This CDR3 is CAISELAVGYNEQFF. CDR3 in DNA: TGTGCCATCAGTGAGTTGGCTGTTGGCTACAATGAGCAGTTCTTC.

This clonotype was seen repeatedly, ten times or more. The genes are TRBV20-1 and TRBJ1-5; D gene ambiguous. Germline values: CDR1 DFQATT, CDR2 SNEGSKA (reference sequence). V lost 0 bases, J lost 7 bases, and 7 bases lay in between. The CDR3 contains 12 residues. CDR3 residues: CSARDPGQPQHF. The CDR3 bases are TGCAGTGCTAGAGATCCGGGCCAGCCCCAGCATTTT.

As to this clonotype: Mismatch with germline at one junction end may stem from a read error. The rearrangement uses TRBV10-3 and TRBJ2-7; tentative D call: TRBD1 (5 bases). The CDR3 loop spans 14 amino acids. From germline, CDR1 is ENHRY and CDR2 SYGVKD. CDR3 in DNA: TGTGCCAGCAGTGAATATGGACACAACTACGAGCAGTACTTC. It translates to CASSEYGHNYEQYF.

This clonotype has just a few counts. This chain connects TRBV2 to TRBJ1-2; 9 bases fit TRBD1. Trimming removed 8 bases from V and 6 bases from J; junction bases left unmatched: 7. Per germline, CDR1 SNHLY and CDR2 FYNNEI. The CDR3 contains 13 residues. CDR3 in DNA: TGTGCCAGCGTTGGGGACAGGGCGGATGGCTACACCTTC. Encoded protein: CASVGDRADGYTF.

The chain combines TRBV20-1 with TRBJ2-2; 7 bases map to TRBD1. The CDR3 totals 14 residues. Germline-derived CDR1 and CDR2 are DFQATT and SNEGSKA (reference sequence). J gave up 5 bases and V 7 bases, and 10 bases lay outside the gene matches. CDR3 DNA: TGCAGTGTCCTGGACAGGCTCGGAACCGGGGAGCTGTTTTTT. It is translated as CSVLDRLGTGELFF.

This clonotype was seen repeatedly, ten times or more. V is TRBV7-8 and J is TRBJ1-5, with TRBD1 matching 9 bases. The germline V gene encodes CDR1 SGHVS and CDR2 FQNEAQ. The trim removed 4 bases at V and 7 bases at J, leaving 5 bases unmatched. The CDR3 is 14 residues long. CDR3 sequence reads: CASSSGQGPQPQHF. DNA for the CDR3: TGTGCCAGCAGCTCGGGACAGGGACCACAGCCCCAGCATTTT.

The J gene is TRBJ1-3, the V gene TRBV30; maybe TRBD1 (5 bases). The length of the CDR3 is 14 residues. V was shortened by 1 base and J by 0 bases, with 7 bases between the two germline ends. Germline values: CDR1 GTSNPN, CDR2 SVGIG (reference sequence). This CDR3 reads CAWSDDSSGNTIYF. The CDR3 DNA follows: TGTGCCTGGAGTGACGACAGCTCTGGAAACACCATATATTTT.

The chain uses TRBV5-4 and TRBJ1-2, with D possibly being TRBD1 (5 bases). Germline lookup yields CDR1 SGHNT and CDR2 YYREEE (reference sequence). CDR3 size: 14 residues. Trimming stripped 0 bases from V and 6 bases from J, with 12 bases between. Here the CDR3 DNA reads TGTGCCAGCAGCTTGGCTTCCGGGACGAATGGCTACACCTTC. It translates to CASSLASGTNGYTF.

The chain uses TRBV2 and TRBJ1-1, with a weak D call TRBD1 (6 bases). This CDR3 comprises 14 residues. The germline V gene encodes CDR1 SNHLY and CDR2 FYNNEI. The V end was cut by 10 bases, the J end by 5 bases, with 20 bases between. Written as DNA, the CDR3 is TGTGCCACCAAGCAGGGGCCTCCGGGGACTGAAGCTTTCTTT. Its protein is CATKQGPPGTEAFF. The whole variable domain, remainder taken from reference TRBV2 and TRBJ1-1, is EPEVTQTPSHQVTQMGQEVILRCVPISNHLYFYWYRQILGQKVEFLVSFYNNEISEKSEIFDDQFSVERPDGSNFTLKIRSTKLEDSAMYFCATKQGPPGTEAFFGQGTRLTVV.

This clonotype was detected ten times or more. The chain couples TRBV9 to TRBJ2-5; D is uncertain. This CDR3 is 13 amino acids long. Germline assignment: CDR1 SGDLS and CDR2 YYNGEE. V dropped 0 bases and J dropped 5 bases, with 8 bases sitting between them. The CDR3 reads CASSVDVLETQYF. DNA for the CDR3: TGTGCCAGCAGCGTAGATGTCCTGGAGACCCAGTACTTC.

This clonotype was found many times. This chain connects TRBV7-9 to TRBJ1-1, with unresolved D. CDR1 SEHNR and CDR2 FQNEAQ come from the germline V gene (reference sequence). V was pared by 5 bases and J by 8 bases, with 6 bases between. The CDR3 totals 10 residues. CDR3 sequence: CASSKREAFF. In DNA, the CDR3 is TGTGCCAGCAGCAAGAGGGAAGCTTTCTTT.